This T cell receptor (beta chain) is from a study of shared clonotypes between healthy human individuals. Measured with immunoSEQ multiplex PCR; TCRdb has only the in-frame clones, and not every one. Among approximately 2,000,000 clones listed, just under 95% were seen once. Naive CD8 cells comprised CD45RO-negative, CCR7-positively selected cells, excluding terminally differentiated effector memory CD45RA+ cells. The germline V gene has CDR1 MDHEN and CDR2 SYDVKM. V was trimmed by 5 bases and J by 0 bases, leaving 13 bases between them. The CDR3 spans 16 residues. This sequence originates from a man between 18 and 29 years old in good health. Some clones in this sample may be carry-over from other donors' samples. The rearrangement links TRBV28 to TRBJ2-2, with D possibly being TRBD2 (6 bases). Source material: naive CD8+ T cells from PBMCs. The CDR3 DNA follows: TGTGCCAGCAGTCCCCTTAGCGGAGCGAACACCGGGGAGCTGTTTTTT. Protein sequence: CASSPLSGANTGELFF.